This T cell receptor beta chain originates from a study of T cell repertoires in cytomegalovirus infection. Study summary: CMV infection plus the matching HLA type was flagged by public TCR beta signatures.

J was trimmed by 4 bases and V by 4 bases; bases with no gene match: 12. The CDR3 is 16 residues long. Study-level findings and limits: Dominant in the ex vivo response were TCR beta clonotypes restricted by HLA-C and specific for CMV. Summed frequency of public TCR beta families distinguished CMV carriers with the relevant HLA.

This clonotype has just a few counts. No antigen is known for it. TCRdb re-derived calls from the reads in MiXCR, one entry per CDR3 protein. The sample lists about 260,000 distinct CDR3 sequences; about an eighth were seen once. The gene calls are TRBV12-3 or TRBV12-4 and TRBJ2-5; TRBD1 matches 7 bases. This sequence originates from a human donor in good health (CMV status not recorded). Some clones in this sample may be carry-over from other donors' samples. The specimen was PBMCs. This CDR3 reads CASSSLPLGTAETQYF. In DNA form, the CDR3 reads TGTGCCAGCAGTTCCCTCCCCCTTGGGACAGCAGAGACCCAGTACTTC.